The source of this T cell receptor beta chain is a study of Ad26.COV2.S vaccination and SARS-CoV-2 variants. Study findings and constraints: Non-spike TCR breadth showed similarity between vaccine and placebo recipients.

V lost 5 bases, J lost 1 base, and 14 bases lay in between. The germline V gene encodes CDR1 SEHNR and CDR2 FQNEAQ (reference sequence). There are 15 residues in the CDR3. Profiling relied on immunoSEQ multiplex PCR, and the TCRdb table lists in-frame clones only, not all of them. The table records about 400,000 clones, approximately 89% of them present only once. As to treatment: 15 to 20 received Ad26.COV2.S at low or high dose, single or two shots; 5 received placebo; per-sample allocation not given. At day 63 after the first vaccine or placebo injection, samples were drawn. As for this clone: Its specificity is unknown.

This chain joins TRBV7-9 and TRBJ2-5; no firm D call. This receptor was identified in a person aged 18-60 years who received the Ad26.COV2.S COVID-19 vaccine or a placebo. The sample here was peripheral blood, taken in a trial of Ad26.COV2.S vaccine versus placebo. CDR3 in DNA: TGTGCCAGCAGCCCCTGGGCCGTGGGCCAAGAGACCCAGTACTTC. As protein: CASSPWAVGQETQYF.